Listed below are T cell receptor beta chains from one sample, sequenced in a study of cytotoxic CD8 clonotypes in ibrutinib-treated CLL. Data came from immunoSEQ multiplex PCR; TCRdb stores just in-frame clones and leaves some out. The sample lists around 150,000 clones; over 75% were seen once. The specimen comprised PBMCs, sampled after 36 months of ibrutinib treatment. These receptors were collected from a human donor with chronic lymphocytic leukemia. Both conserved end residues are part of each CDR3. D genes are given only for firm matches. Clone size is given for some rows only: seen once, a few or many times, or a class if the clone is expanded.

J gene,V gene,D gene,clone size,CDR3 protein
TRBJ2-2,TRBV28,-,once,CASSLPGSANTGELFF
TRBJ1-5,TRBV5-1,-,-,CASSLVGASNQPQHF
TRBJ2-3,TRBV10-2,TRBD2,-,CASSEVGLATDTQYF
TRBJ2-1,TRBV27,-,-,CASSRGVRYNEQFF
TRBJ2-1,TRBV27,TRBD2,few,CASSFGTSGNEQFF
TRBJ2-7,TRBV7-6,-,-,CASSLGTVPYEQYF
TRBJ2-3,TRBV7-2,-,-,CASSLRADTQYF
TRBJ2-5,TRBV5-6,-,few,CASSLRGGSETQYF
TRBJ1-6,TRBV5-1,-,-,CASRESYNSPLHF
TRBJ2-7,TRBV5-1,TRBD2,-,CASSLAAGRYEQYF
TRBJ2-4,TRBV2,-,-,CASRAPRGRIAKNIQYF
TRBJ2-7,TRBV2,-,-,CASIKGPSLSGYEQYF
TRBJ1-4,TRBV5-4,-,-,CASSDGGRRGEKLFF
TRBJ2-2,TRBV9,-,-,CASSVQGNTGELFF
TRBJ2-1,TRBV2,TRBD2,-,CASMTSVYNEQFF
TRBJ2-7,TRBV30,-,-,CAWSVLRRSSYEQYF
TRBJ2-3,TRBV5-1,TRBD2,-,CASSLGSSGLAVGTQYF
TRBJ2-5,TRBV19,TRBD2,-,CASSPQRGAGETQYF
TRBJ1-2,TRBV23-1,TRBD1,-,CASSQSTWRGRDYDYTF
TRBJ2-7,TRBV7-2,-,-,CASSPWILYEQYF
TRBJ2-4,TRBV19,TRBD2,-,CASSPRGLAGGNIQYF
TRBJ1-1,TRBV29-1,-,-,CSVSGGKAFF
TRBJ1-2,TRBV27,-,-,CASSFGGFYGYTF
TRBJ2-5,TRBV28,TRBD1,-,CASWKRTTGGETQYF
TRBJ1-2,TRBV19,-,-,CASSIARSGYTF
TRBJ1-1,TRBV5-6,-,-,CASSHGPFRVETEAFF
TRBJ2-3,TRBV7-3,TRBD2,-,CASSLGTSVTDTQYF
TRBJ2-3,TRBV4-2,TRBD2,-,CASSPRLAPTDTQYF
TRBJ1-6,TRBV15,-,-,CATSERGNSPLHF
TRBJ2-3,TRBV7-9,-,-,CASSDTGVAADTQYF
TRBJ2-7,TRBV6-5,-,-,CASSYGRISYEQYF
TRBJ2-1,TRBV11-3,-,-,CASSPDSVSYNEQFF
TRBJ1-2,TRBV29-1,TRBD1,-,CSALPGQGYGYTF
TRBJ2-5,TRBV7-6,-,-,CASTRSGVGTQYF
TRBJ2-2,TRBV30,-,-,CAWSVSIAGELFF
TRBJ2-3,TRBV15,-,-,CATSRGIGDTQYF
TRBJ2-7,TRBV11-2,-,-,CASSLGTYEQYF
TRBJ2-5,TRBV30,-,few,CAWSVGMETQYF
TRBJ2-2,TRBV29-1,-,-,CSVGAGLSNTGELFF
TRBJ2-7,TRBV7-2,TRBD2,-,CASSPPGLGYEQYF
TRBJ2-2,TRBV27,-,once,CASRLQGTGELFF
TRBJ2-5,TRBV6-7,TRBD1,-,CASRRGQGKTQYF
TRBJ1-5,TRBV18,-,-,CASSLGVGNQPQHF